The 3 T cell receptor beta chains listed next were all sequenced from one sample in a study of tumor and adjacent non-tumor tissue in lung cancer (dated by TCRdb to 2016 to 2019). Bulk unsorted tissue served as the source for RNA extraction, and RNA quality was assessed using a NanoDrop ND-1000 and an Agilent 2100. For the normal lung samples, distant non-tumor tissue was collected more than 3 cm away from the tumor edge. Library prep was done by multiplex PCR. The data were produced on an Illumina HiSeq 2500. TCRbeta libraries were constructed through three rounds of nested PCR with primers (Table S4) according to protocols modified from ARM-PCR. TCRdb trimmed the raw reads at Q25, called clones with MiXCR and kept productive beta chains. Entries are consolidated by CDR3 protein sequence, retaining the most common genes and DNA. This sample comprises around 100,000 distinct CDR3 sequences, less than 75% of them detected only once. Together, the top ten hold approximately 18% of the sample.

The sample taken for sequencing was distant non-tumor lung tissue. These receptors were collected from a man aged 25 to 40 with non-small cell lung cancer.

As for this clonotype: At one boundary the junction diverges from the germline segment, which might be a read error. The genes are TRBV6-5 and TRBJ1-5; D is perhaps TRBD1 (6 bases). Germline V gene data show CDR1 as MNHEY and CDR2 as SVGAGI. The CDR3 loop spans 14 amino acids. CDR3 DNA: TGTGCCAACAGAACAGGGAGCAGCAATCAGCCCCAGCATTTC. Translated: CANRTGSSNQPQHF.

A single count supports this clonotype. This rearrangement joins TRBV6-1 to TRBJ2-3; maybe TRBD2 (5 bases). The CDR3 runs 15 residues. Germline CDR1 MNHNS, CDR2 SASEGT. Trimming left V 6 bases short and J 6 bases short, with 19 bases between. DNA of the CDR3: TGTGCCAGCAGGGCCGCGGGTGCGGAAATGGATACGCAGTATTTT. Residues: CASRAAGAEMDTQYF.

As regards this clonotype: This may be a read error: a much more frequent sequence differs by one nucleotide. The chain uses TRBV12-5 and TRBJ2-7; the match to TRBD2 covers 7 bases. The CDR3 is 12 amino acids. Germline V lookup: CDR1 LGHNT, CDR2 FRNRAP. The CDR3 is CAIGPWEGEQYF. The CDR3 DNA is TGTGCTATTGGTCCCTGGGAGGGCGAGCAGTACTTC.